This T cell receptor (beta chain) was observed in a study of T cells expressing NK-cell markers. In the study overall: Seven HCMV-seropositive donors and one seronegative donor made up the eight sequenced donors. The study, taken as a whole, reports: Dominant NKG2C+ clonotypes made up about 1.0-7.5% of CD8+ T cells in several donors. Whether expanded NKG2C+ T cell clones were HCMV-specific remained unclear.

As to this clonotype: Antigen unknown.

The CDR3 is made up of 15 amino acids. Each CDR3 protein gets one entry in TCRdb, which reprocessed the 5' RACE reads and gives no DNA. The repertoire table contains around 380,000 distinct CDR3 sequences. The source is a woman aged 45-59 years in good health. This chain uses TRBV12-3 or TRBV12-4 with TRBJ2-7; the D gene TCRdb calls, TRBD1, cannot be checked with no DNA. Sample: blood T cells: a sorted CD56 or NKG2C T cell subset, CD4+ or CD8+ T cells, or bulk PBMC T cells (not recorded which). The CDR3 reads CASSYTGSASYEQYF.